This entry lists 5 T cell receptor beta chains sequenced from one sample in a study of T cell responses to AZD1222 COVID-19 vaccine. Sequencing used immunoSEQ multiplex PCR; TCRdb keeps in-frame clones, though not all of them. In the table there are about 99,000 clones, 90% to 95% of which are singletons. The sequences come from peripheral blood, collected on day 0 of AZD1222 vaccination. The receptors derive from an adult in good health.

This chain uses TRBV12-5 with TRBJ2-7; D possibly corresponds to TRBD2 (5 bases). The CDR3 has 13 residues. V shed 7 bases and J shed 9 bases, with 19 bases lying between them. The germline gives CDR1 LGHNT, CDR2 FRNRAP. This CDR3 reads CASAPRGGRGQYF. The CDR3 bases are TGTGCTAGTGCCCCCCGAGGAGGAAGAGGGCAGTACTTC.

The chain combines TRBV5-1 with TRBJ1-5; 8 positions agree with TRBD1. The V segment lost 4 bases and the J segment 2 bases; nucleotides outside the gene matches: 2. CDR3 length: 14 amino acids. Germline V gene sequence: CDR1 SGHRS, CDR2 YFSETQ. Here the CDR3 reads CASSTTGGNQPQHF. CDR3 nucleotide sequence: TGCGCCAGCAGCACGACAGGGGGCAATCAGCCCCAGCATTTT.

This chain links TRBV11-2 with TRBJ2-1, with D possibly matching TRBD2 (6 bases). V was cut by 1 base and J by 2 bases, with 9 bases left in between. The CDR3 is 15 amino acids. Germline CDR1 SGHAT, CDR2 FQNNGV. The CDR3 loop reads CASSLGWGAYNEQFF. In DNA, the CDR3 is TGTGCCAGCAGCTTAGGCTGGGGGGCCTACAATGAGCAGTTCTTC.

This chain uses TRBV23-1 with TRBJ1-6, with 10 positions matching TRBD1. TRBV23-1 is placed among ORFs of uncertain function. The CDR3 loop spans 15 amino acids. Trimming took 8 bases from V and 5 from J; bases not matched to a gene: 6. CDR3: CASLGQGIDNSPLHF. DNA for the CDR3: TGCGCCAGCCTGGGACAGGGGATCGATAATTCACCCCTCCACTTT.

V usage is TRBV5-6 and J usage is TRBJ2-1; D might be TRBD1 or TRBD2, each matching 5 bases. CDR3 size: 15 residues. V shed 1 base and J shed 4 bases, with 12 bases lying between them. CDR1 SGHDT and CDR2 YYEEEE come from the germline V gene. CDR3 coding DNA: TGTGCCAGCAGCTTGCGGGGCGGTAGTTACAATGAGCAGTTCTTC. Translation gives CASSLRGGSYNEQFF.